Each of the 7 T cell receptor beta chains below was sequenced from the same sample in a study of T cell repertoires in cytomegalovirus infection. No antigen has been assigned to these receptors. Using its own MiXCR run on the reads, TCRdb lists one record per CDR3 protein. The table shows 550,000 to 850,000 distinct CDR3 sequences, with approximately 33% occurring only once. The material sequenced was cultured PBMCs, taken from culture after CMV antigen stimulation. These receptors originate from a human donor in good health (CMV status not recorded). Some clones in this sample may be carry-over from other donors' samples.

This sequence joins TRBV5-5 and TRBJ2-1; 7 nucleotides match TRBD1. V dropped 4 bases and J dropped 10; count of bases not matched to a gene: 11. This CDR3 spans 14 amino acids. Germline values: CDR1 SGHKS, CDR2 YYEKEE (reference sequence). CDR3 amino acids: CASSPDLDRDEQFF. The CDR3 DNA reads TGTGCCAGCAGCCCGGACCTCGACAGGGACGAGCAGTTCTTC.

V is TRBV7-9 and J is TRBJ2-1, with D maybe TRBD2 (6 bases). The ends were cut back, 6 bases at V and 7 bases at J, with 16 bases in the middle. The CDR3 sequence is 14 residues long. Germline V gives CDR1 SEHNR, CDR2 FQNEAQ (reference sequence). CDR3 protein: CASRSSARSNEQFF. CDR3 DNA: TGTGCCAGCAGGTCTAGCGCGCGAAGTAATGAGCAGTTCTTC.

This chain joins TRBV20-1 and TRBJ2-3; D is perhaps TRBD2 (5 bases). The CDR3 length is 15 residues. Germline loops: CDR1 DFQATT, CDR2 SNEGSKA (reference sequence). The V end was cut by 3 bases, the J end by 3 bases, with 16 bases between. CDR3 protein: CSASFLADLTDTQYF. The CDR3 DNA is TGCAGTGCTAGTTTTCTAGCCGATTTAACAGATACGCAGTATTTT.

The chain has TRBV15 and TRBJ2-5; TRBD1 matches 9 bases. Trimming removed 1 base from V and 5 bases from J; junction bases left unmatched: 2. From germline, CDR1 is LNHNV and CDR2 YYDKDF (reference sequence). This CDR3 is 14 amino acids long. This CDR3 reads CATSRVDRGETQYF. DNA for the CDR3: TGTGCCACCAGCAGAGTAGACAGGGGGGAGACCCAGTACTTC. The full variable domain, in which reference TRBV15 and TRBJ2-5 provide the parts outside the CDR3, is DAMVIQNPRYQVTQFGKPVTLSCSQTLNHNVMYWYQQKSSQAPKLLFHYYDKDFNNEADTPDNFQSRRPNTSFCFLDIRSPGLGDTAMYLCATSRVDRGETQYFGPGTRLLVL.

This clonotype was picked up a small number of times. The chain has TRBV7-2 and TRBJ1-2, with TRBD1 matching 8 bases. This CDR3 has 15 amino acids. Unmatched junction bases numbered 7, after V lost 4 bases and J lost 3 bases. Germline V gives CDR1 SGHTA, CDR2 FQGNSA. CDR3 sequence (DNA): TGTGCCAGCAGCTCCCGCCTGACAGGGGACTATGGCTACACCTTC. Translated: CASSSRLTGDYGYTF.

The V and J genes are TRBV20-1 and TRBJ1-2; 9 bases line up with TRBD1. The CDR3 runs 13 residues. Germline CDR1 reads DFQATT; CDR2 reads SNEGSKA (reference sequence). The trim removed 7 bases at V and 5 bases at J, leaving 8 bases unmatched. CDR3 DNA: TGCAGTGGGAGGGACAGGGAGGATTATGGCTACACCTTC. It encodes CSGRDREDYGYTF.

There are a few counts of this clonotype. The DNA for the CDR3 is TGTGCCACCTCTAAGTCCGGGACAGGGGGCTTGGTAGGCAATCAGCCCCAGCATTTT. Its translation is CATSKSGTGGLVGNQPQHF. This chain uses TRBV6-1 with TRBJ1-5, with 12 bases fitting TRBD1. V lost 10 bases, J lost 2 bases, and 18 bases stayed unmatched. The CDR3 is made up of 19 amino acids. CDR1 is MNHNS and CDR2 is SASEGT in the germline V gene.